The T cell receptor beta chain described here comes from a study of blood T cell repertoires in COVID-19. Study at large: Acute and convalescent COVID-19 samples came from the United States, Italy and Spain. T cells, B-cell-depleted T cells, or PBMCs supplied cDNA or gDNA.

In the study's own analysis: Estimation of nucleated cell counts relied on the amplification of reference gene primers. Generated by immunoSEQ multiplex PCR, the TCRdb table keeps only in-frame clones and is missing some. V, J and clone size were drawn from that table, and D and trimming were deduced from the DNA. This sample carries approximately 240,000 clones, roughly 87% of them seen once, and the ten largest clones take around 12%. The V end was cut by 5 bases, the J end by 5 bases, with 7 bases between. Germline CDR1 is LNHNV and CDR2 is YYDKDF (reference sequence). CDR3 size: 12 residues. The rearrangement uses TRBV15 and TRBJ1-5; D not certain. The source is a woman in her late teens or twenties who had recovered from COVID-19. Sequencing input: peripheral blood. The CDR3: CATSGPYQPQHF. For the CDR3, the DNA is TGTGCCACCAGCGGCCCTTATCAGCCCCAGCATTTT.